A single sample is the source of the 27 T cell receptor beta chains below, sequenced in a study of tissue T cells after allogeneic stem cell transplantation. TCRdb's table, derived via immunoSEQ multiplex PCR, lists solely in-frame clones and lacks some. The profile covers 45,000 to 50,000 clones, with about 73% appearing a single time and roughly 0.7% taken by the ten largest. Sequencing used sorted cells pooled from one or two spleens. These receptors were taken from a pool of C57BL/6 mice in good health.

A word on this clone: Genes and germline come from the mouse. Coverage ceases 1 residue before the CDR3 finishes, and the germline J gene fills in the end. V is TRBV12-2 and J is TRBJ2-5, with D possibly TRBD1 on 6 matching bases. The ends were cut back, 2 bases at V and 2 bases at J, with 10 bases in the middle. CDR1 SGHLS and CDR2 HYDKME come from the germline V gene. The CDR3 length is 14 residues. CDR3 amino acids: CASSHRVVQDTQYF. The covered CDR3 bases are TGTGCCAGCTCTCACAGGGTCGTCCAAGACACCCAGTAC.

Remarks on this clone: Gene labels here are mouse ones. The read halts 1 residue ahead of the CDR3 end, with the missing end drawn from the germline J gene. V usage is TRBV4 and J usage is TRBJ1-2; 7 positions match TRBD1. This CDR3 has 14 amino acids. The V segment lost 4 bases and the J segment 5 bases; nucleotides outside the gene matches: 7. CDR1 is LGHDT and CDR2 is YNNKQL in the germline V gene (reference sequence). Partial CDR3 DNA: TGTGCCAGCAGCTTCCGGGACAGAAGGTCCGACTACACC. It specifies CASSFRDRRSDYT. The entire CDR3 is CASSFRDRRSDYTF.

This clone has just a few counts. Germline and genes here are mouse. The DNA read from the CDR3 is TGTGCCAGCAGCCAGACATTTTATGAACAGTAC. This sequence encodes CASSQTFYEQY. The whole CDR3 is CASSQTFYEQYF. The rearrangement uses TRBV5 and TRBJ2-7; D gene unclear. The read gets to within 1 residue of the CDR3 end, and the germline J gene fills in the rest. The V end was cut by 3 bases, the J end by 4 bases, with 7 bases between. Germline lookup yields CDR1 LGHNA and CDR2 YNLKQL (reference sequence). The CDR3 extends over 12 amino acids.

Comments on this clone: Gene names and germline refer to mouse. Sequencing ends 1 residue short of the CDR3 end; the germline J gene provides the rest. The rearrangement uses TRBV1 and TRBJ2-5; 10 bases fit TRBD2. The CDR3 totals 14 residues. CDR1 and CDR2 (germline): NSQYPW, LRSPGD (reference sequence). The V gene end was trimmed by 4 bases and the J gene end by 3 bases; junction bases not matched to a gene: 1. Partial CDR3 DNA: TGCACCTGCAGTGGGGGACTGGGGCAAGACACCCAGTAC. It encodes CTCSGGLGQDTQY. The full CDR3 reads CTCSGGLGQDTQYF.

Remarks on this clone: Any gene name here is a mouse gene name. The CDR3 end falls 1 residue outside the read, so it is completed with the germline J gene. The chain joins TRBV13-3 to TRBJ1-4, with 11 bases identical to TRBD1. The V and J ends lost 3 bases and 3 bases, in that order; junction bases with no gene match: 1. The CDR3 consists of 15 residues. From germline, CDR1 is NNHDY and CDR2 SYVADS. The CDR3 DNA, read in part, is TGTGCCAGCAGTGGGACAGGGGGCACCAACGAAAGATTATTT. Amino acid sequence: CASSGTGGTNERLF. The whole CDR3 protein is CASSGTGGTNERLFF.

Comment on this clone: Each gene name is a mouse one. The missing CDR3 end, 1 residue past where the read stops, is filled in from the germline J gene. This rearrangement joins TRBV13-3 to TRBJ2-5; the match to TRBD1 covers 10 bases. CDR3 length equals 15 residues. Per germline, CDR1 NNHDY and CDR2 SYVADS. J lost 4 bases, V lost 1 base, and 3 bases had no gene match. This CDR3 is CASSDWDRGEDTQYF. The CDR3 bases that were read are TGTGCCAGCAGTGATTGGGACAGGGGAGAAGACACCCAGTAC.

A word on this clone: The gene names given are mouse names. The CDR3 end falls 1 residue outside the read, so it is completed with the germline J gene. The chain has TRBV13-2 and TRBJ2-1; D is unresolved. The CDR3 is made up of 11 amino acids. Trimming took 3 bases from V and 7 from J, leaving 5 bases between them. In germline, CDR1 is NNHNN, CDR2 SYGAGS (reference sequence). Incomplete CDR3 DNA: TGTGCCAGCGGTGTCAGGGCTGAGCAGTTC. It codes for CASGVRAEQF. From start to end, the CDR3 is CASGVRAEQFF.

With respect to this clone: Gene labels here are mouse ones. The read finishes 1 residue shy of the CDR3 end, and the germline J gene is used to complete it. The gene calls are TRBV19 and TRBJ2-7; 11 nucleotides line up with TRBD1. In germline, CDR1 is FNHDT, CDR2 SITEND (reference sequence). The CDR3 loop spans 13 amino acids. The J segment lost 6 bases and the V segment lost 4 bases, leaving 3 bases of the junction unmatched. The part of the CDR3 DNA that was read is TGTGCCAGCAGTCGGACAGGGGGCGGTGAACAGTAC. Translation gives CASSRTGGGEQY. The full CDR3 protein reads CASSRTGGGEQYF. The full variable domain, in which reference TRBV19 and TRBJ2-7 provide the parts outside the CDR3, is GGIITQTPKFLIGQEGQKLTLKCQQNFNHDTMYWYRQDSGKGLRLIYYSITENDLQKGDLSEGYDASREKKSSFSLTVTSAQKNEMAVFLCASSRTGGGEQYFGPGTRLTVL.

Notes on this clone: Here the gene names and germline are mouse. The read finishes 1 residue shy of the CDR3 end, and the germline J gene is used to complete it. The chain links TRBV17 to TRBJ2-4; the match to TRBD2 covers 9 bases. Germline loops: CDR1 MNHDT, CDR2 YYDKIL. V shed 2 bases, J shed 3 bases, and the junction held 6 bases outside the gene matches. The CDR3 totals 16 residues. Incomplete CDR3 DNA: TGTGCTAGCAGTAGACGGCTGGGGGGGACCCAAAACACCTTGTAC. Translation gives CASSRRLGGTQNTLY. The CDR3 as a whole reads CASSRRLGGTQNTLYF.

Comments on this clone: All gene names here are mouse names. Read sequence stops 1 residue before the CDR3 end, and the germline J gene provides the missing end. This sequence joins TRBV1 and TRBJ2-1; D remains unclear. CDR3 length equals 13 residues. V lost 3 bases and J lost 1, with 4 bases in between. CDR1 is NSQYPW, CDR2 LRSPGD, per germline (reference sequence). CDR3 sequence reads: CTCSATNYAEQFF. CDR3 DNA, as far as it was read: TGCACCTGCAGTGCCACGAACTATGCTGAGCAGTTC. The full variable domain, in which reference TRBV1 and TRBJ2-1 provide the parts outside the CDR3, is VTLLEQNPRWRLVPRGQAVNLRCILKNSQYPWMSWYQQDLQKQLQWLFTLRSPGDKEVKSLPGADYLATRVTDTELRLQVANMSQGRTLYCTCSATNYAEQFFGPGTRLTVL.

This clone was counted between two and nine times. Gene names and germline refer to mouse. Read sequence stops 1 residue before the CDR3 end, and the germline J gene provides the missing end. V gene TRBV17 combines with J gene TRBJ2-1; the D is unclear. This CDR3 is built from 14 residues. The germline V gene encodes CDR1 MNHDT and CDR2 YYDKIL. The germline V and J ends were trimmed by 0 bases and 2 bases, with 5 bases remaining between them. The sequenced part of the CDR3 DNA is TGTGCTAGCAGTAGAGATCTGGACTATGCTGAGCAGTTC. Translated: CASSRDLDYAEQF. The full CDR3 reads CASSRDLDYAEQFF.

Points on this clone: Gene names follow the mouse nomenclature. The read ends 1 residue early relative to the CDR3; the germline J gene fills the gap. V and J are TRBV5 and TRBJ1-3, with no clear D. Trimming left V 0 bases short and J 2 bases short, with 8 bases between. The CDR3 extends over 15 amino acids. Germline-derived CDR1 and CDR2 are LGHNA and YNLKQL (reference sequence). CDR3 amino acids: CASSQDGWAGNTLYF. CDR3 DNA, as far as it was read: TGTGCCAGCAGCCAAGATGGTTGGGCTGGAAATACGCTCTAT.

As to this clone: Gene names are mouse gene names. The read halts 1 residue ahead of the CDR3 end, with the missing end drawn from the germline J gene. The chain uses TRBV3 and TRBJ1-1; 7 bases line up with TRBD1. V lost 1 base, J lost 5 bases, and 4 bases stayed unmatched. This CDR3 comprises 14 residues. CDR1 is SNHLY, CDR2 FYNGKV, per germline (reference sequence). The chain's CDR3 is CASSLGQGGTEVFF. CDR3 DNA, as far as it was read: TGTGCCAGCAGCTTAGGACAGGGAGGGACAGAAGTCTTC.

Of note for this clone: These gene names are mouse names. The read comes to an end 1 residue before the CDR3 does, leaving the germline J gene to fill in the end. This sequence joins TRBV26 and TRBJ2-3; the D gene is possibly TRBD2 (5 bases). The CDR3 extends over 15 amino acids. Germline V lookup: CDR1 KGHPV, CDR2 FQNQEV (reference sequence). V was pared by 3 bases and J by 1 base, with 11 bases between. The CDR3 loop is CASSLRWGGAETLYF. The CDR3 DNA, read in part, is TGTGCCAGCAGTCTACGGTGGGGTGGTGCAGAAACGCTGTAT.

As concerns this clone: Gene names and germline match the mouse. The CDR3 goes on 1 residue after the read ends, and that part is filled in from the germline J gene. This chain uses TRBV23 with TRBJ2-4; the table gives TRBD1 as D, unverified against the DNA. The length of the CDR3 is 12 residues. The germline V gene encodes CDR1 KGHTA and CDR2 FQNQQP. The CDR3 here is CSSSQTENTLYF. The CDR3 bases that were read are TGCTCCAGCAGTCAAACAGAAAACACCTTGTAC.

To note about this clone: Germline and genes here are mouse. CDR3 loop: CASSYRGFQDTQYF. The sequenced part of the CDR3 DNA is TGTGCCAGCAGTTACAGGGGCTTCCAAGACACCCAGTAC. The V gene is TRBV14, the J gene TRBJ2-5, with 7 nucleotides matching TRBD1. The read falls 1 residue short of the CDR3 end, and the missing part is taken from the germline J gene. Germline CDR1 reads SGHDT; CDR2 reads FRDEAV. This CDR3 spans 14 amino acids. V lost 3 bases, J lost 2 bases, and 3 bases stayed unmatched.

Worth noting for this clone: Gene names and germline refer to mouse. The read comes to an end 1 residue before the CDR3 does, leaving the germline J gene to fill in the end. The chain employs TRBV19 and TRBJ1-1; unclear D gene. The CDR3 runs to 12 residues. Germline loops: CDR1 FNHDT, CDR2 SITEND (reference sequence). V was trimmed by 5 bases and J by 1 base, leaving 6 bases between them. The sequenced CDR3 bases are TGTGCCAGCAGAGTGGGAAACACAGAAGTCTTC. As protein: CASRVGNTEVF. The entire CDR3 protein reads CASRVGNTEVFF.

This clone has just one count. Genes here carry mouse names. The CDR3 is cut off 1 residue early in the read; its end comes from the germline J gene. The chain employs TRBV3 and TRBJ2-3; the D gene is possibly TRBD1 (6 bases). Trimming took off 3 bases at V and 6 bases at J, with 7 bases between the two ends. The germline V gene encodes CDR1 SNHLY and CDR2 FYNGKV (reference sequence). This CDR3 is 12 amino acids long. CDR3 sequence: CASSFQGETLYF. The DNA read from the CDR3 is TGTGCCAGCAGCTTCCAGGGGGAAACGCTGTAT.

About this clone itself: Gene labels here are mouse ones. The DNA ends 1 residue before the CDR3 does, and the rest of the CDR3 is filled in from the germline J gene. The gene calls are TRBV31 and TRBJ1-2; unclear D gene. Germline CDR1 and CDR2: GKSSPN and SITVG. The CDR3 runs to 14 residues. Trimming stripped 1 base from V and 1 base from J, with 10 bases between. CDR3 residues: CAWSRREGNSDYTF. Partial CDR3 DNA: TGTGCCTGGAGTCGGAGGGAGGGAAACTCCGACTACACC.

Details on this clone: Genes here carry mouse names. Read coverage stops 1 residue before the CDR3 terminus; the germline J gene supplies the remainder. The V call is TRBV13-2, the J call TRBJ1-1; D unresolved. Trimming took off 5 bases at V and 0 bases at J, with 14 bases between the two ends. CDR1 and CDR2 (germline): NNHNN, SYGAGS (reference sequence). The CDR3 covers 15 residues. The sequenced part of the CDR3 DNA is TGTGCCAGCGGCCCCTTCCGACGGGCAAACACAGAAGTCTTC. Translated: CASGPFRRANTEVF. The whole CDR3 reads CASGPFRRANTEVFF.

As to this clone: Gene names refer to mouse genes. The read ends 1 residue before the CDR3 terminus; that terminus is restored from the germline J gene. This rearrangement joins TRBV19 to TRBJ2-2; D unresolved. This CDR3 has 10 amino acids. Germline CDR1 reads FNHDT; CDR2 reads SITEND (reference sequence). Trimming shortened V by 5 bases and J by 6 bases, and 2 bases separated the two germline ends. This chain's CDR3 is CASRPGQLYF. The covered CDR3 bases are TGTGCCAGCAGGCCCGGGCAGCTCTAC.

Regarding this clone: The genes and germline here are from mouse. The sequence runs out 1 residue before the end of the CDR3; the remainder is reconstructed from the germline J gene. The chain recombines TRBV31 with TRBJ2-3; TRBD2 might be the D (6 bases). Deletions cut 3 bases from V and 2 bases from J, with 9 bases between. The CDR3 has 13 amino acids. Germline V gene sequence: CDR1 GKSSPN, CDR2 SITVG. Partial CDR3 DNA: TGTGCCTGGAGATGGGGGTCTGCAGAAACGCTGTAT. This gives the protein CAWRWGSAETLY. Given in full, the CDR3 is CAWRWGSAETLYF.

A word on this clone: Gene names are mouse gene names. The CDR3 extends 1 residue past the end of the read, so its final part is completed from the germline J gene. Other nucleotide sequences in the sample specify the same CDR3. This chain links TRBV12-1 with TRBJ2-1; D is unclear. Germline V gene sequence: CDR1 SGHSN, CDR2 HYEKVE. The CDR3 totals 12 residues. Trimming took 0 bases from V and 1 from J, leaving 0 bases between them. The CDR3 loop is CASSLNYAEQFF. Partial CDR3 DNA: TGTGCCAGCTCTCTCAACTATGCTGAGCAGTTC.

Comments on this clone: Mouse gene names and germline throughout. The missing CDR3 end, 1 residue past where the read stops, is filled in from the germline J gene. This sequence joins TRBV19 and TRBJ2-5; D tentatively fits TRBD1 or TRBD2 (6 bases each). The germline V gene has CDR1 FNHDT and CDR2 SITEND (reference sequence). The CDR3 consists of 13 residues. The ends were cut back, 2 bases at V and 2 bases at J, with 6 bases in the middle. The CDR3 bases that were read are TGTGCCAGCAGTATGGGGGCCCAAGACACCCAGTAC. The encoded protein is CASSMGAQDTQY. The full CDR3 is CASSMGAQDTQYF.

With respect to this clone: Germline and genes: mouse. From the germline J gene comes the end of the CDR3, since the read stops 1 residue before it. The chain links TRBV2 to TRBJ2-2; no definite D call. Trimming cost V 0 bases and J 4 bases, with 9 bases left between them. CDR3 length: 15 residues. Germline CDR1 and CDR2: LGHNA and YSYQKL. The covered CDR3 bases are TGTGCCAGCAGCCAAGATGGAAGGACCACCGGGCAGCTCTAC. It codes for CASSQDGRTTGQLY. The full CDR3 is CASSQDGRTTGQLYF.

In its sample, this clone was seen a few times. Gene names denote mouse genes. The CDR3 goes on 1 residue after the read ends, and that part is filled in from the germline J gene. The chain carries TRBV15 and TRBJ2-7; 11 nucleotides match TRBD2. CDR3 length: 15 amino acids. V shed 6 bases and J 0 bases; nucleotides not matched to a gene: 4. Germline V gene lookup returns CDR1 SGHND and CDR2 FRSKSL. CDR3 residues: CASSPDWGGSYEQYF. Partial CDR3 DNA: TGTGCCAGCAGCCCCGACTGGGGGGGCTCCTATGAACAGTAC.

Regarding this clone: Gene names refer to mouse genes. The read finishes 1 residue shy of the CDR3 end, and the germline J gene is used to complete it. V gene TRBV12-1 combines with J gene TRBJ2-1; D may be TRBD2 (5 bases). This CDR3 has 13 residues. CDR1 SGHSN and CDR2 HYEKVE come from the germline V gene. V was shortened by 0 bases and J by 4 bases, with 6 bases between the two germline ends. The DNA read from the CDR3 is TGTGCCAGCTCTCTCACTGGTTATGCTGAGCAGTTC. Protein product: CASSLTGYAEQF. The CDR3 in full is CASSLTGYAEQFF.